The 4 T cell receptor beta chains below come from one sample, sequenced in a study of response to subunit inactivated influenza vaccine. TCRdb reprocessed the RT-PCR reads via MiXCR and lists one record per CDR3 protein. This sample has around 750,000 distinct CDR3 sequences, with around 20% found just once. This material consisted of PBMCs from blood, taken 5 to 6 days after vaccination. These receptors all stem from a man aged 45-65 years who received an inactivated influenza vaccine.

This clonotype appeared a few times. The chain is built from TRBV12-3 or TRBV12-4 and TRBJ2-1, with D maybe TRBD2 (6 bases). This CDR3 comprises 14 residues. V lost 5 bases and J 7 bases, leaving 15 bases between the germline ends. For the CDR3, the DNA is TGTGCCAGCAGTGCCGGGGGTTGGTTGAATGAGCAGTTCTTC. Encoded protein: CASSAGGWLNEQFF.

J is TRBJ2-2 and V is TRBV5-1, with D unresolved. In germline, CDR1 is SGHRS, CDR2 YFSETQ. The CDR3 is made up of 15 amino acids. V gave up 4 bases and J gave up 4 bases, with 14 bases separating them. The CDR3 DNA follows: TGCGCCAGCAGCCTGGAGTTGGGTCCCACCGGGGAGCTGTTTTTT. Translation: CASSLELGPTGELFF.

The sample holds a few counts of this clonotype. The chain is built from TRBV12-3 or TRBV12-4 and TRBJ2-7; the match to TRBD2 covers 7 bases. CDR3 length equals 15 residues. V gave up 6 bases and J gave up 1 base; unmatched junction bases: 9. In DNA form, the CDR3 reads TGTGCCAGCAGAGAGACCGGGACTAAGTCCTACGAGCAGTACTTC. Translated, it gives CASRETGTKSYEQYF.

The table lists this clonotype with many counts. CDR3: CASSLFGNDGSYEQYF. DNA of the CDR3: TGTGCCAGCAGTTTATTTGGTAATGACGGTTCCTACGAGCAGTACTTC. V is TRBV28 and J is TRBJ2-7; no reliable D call. Trimming stripped 1 base from V and 1 base from J, with 14 bases between. Germline V gene sequence: CDR1 MDHEN, CDR2 SYDVKM. The CDR3 is 16 residues long.